Following are 14 T cell receptor beta chains from one sample sequenced in a study of CD8 T cells in Susac syndrome. Random hexamers served to reverse transcribe roughly 0.5 to 1 ug RNA. TCRdb processed the immunoSEQ multiplex PCR reads anew with MiXCR; each CDR3 protein has one entry. The sample yields approximately 130,000 distinct CDR3 sequences, 94% seen once. Specimen: CD4+ T cells from PBMCs. The receptors derive from a human donor in good health.

This sequence joins TRBV12-3 or TRBV12-4 and TRBJ1-2; D possibly corresponds to TRBD1 (5 bases). The V end was cut by 4 bases, the J end by 4 bases, with 7 bases between. CDR3 size: 12 residues. The CDR3 DNA reads TGTGCCAGCAGTTCCGGGACCTATGGCTACACCTTC. This sequence encodes CASSSGTYGYTF.

This clonotype turned up a few times. This chain connects TRBV6-2 or TRBV6-3 to TRBJ2-1; 12 nucleotides match TRBD2. The V gene's germline CDR1 is MNHEY and CDR2 SVGEGT. After removal of 5 bases from V and 12 bases from J, the junction contained 8 bases not matched to a gene. The CDR3 has 14 amino acids. CDR3 DNA: TGTGCCAGCAGTCCCCGACTAGCGGGAGACTTGCAGTTCTTC. Amino acids: CASSPRLAGDLQFF.

The chain couples TRBV7-2 to TRBJ1-6; 9 bases align to TRBD1. V lost 5 bases to trimming and J lost 7 bases; unmatched junction nucleotides: 6. The CDR3 loop spans 15 amino acids. Germline assignment: CDR1 SGHTA and CDR2 FQGNSA. The chain's CDR3 is CASSRQGDGNSPLHF. The CDR3 DNA reads as TGTGCCAGCAGCCGACAGGGGGATGGGAATTCACCCCTCCACTTT.

The chain has TRBV6-1 and TRBJ2-4; the D call may be TRBD1 or TRBD2 (5 bases each). The V end was cut by 1 base, the J end by 15 bases, with 13 bases between. Germline values: CDR1 MNHNS, CDR2 SASEGT. The CDR3 has 12 amino acids. CDR3 in DNA: TGTGCCAGCAGTGAAGGAGACAGAGGGCTGTACTTC. Translation: CASSEGDRGLYF.

This clonotype was recorded a few times. The germline gene is not matched at one end of the junction; a read error may be the cause. The CDR3 reads CSYGQGAYEQYF. The CDR3, as DNA: TGTAGTTATGGACAGGGGGCCTACGAGCAGTACTTC. The gene calls are TRBV29-1 and TRBJ2-7, with 10 positions matching TRBD1. This CDR3 is 12 amino acids long. Germline CDR1 is SQVTM and CDR2 is ANQGSEA.

This chain connects TRBV20-1 to TRBJ2-3; TRBD1 might be the D (6 bases). In germline, CDR1 is DFQATT, CDR2 SNEGSKA (reference sequence). The CDR3 has 15 residues. The germline V and J ends were trimmed by 3 bases and 1 base, with 14 bases remaining between them. CDR3 bases: TGCAGTGCTAGGCGCTCAGGGGTGGGCACAGATACGCAGTATTTT. It yields the protein CSARRSGVGTDTQYF.

The CDR3 is CASSQVPGGTEAFF. The CDR3 DNA reads as TGTGCCAGCAGCCAAGTTCCAGGGGGGACTGAAGCTTTCTTT. The chain is built from TRBV3-1 and TRBJ1-1, with TRBD1 identical over 7 bases. The germline CDR1 and CDR2 sequences are LGHDT and YNNKEL (reference sequence). The J segment lost 5 bases and the V segment lost 1 base, leaving 4 bases of the junction unmatched. The CDR3 is 14 amino acids.

V gene TRBV28 combines with J gene TRBJ1-2; D perhaps matches TRBD1 (5 bases). V was clipped by 6 bases and J by 3 bases, with 11 bases between them. The CDR3 covers 13 residues. CDR1 MDHEN and CDR2 SYDVKM come from the germline V gene. For the CDR3, the DNA is TGTGCCAGCAGGGTGACAGAGTACTATGGCTACACCTTC. Translating it yields CASRVTEYYGYTF.

The chain is built from TRBV5-1 and TRBJ2-7; D is unclear. This CDR3 has 13 amino acids. The V gene lost 1 base and the J gene lost 7 bases, with 12 bases spanning the gap. Germline V CDR1 and CDR2: SGHRS, YFSETQ. This chain's CDR3 is CASSLYGSGEQYF. CDR3 in DNA: TGCGCCAGCAGCTTGTACGGGTCCGGAGAGCAGTACTTC.

The chain combines TRBV12-3 or TRBV12-4 with TRBJ2-7; the D gene is possibly TRBD2 (6 bases). The CDR3 sequence is 15 residues long. The V end lost 10 bases, the J end lost 4 bases, and 23 bases lay between the germline ends. CDR3 sequence reads: CATQRREGAGYEQYF. The CDR3, as DNA: TGTGCCACCCAGCGTAGAGAGGGCGCGGGATACGAGCAGTACTTC.

J is TRBJ1-1 and V is TRBV30; 8 nucleotides agree with TRBD1. The CDR3 is 14 residues long. The germline gives CDR1 GTSNPN, CDR2 SVGIG (reference sequence). Losses at the gene ends were 3 bases for V and 0 bases for J; bases not matched to a gene: 3. The CDR3 DNA follows: TGTGCCTGGAGAAGGACAGGGCTGAACACTGAAGCTTTCTTT. This gives the protein CAWRRTGLNTEAFF.

V and J are TRBV5-4 and TRBJ2-1; weak D call: TRBD2 (5 bases). CDR1 and CDR2 (germline): SGHNT, YYREEE (reference sequence). CDR3 length: 14 amino acids. Trimming removed 3 bases at V and 10 bases at J, with 17 bases between. The CDR3 region has the DNA TGTGCCAGCAGCTCGGCGGGCCAGCGAAACGAGCAGTTCTTC. It codes for CASSSAGQRNEQFF.

The rearrangement joins TRBV30 to TRBJ1-3; D is uncertain. From germline, CDR1 is GTSNPN and CDR2 SVGIG (reference sequence). V dropped 0 bases and J dropped 4 bases, with 13 bases sitting between them. CDR3 length: 15 residues. The CDR3 loop reads CAWSVLGGPGNTIYF. For the CDR3, the DNA is TGTGCCTGGAGTGTACTTGGAGGGCCAGGAAACACCATATATTTT. The entire variable domain, with the rest obtained from reference TRBV30 and TRBJ1-3, is as follows: SQTIHQWPATLVQPVGSPLSLECTVEGTSNPNLYWYRQAAGRGLQLLFYSVGIGQISSEVPQNLSASRPQDRQFILSSKKLLLSDSGFYLCAWSVLGGPGNTIYFGEGSWLTVV.

The chain couples TRBV5-6 to TRBJ2-7; D may be TRBD1 or TRBD2 (5 bases each). CDR1 and CDR2 from the germline V gene are SGHDT and YYEEEE. Between the trimmed V and J ends, which lost 6 bases and 2 bases, there was a span of 15 bases. CDR3 length equals 14 residues. CDR3 sequence reads: CASIRGSSTYEQYF. The CDR3 nucleotides read TGTGCCAGCATCCGGGGCTCATCGACCTACGAGCAGTACTTC.